This T cell receptor (beta chain) is drawn from a study of shared clonotypes between healthy human individuals. Some clones are missing from TCRdb's copy, which holds only in-frame ones; the method was immunoSEQ multiplex PCR. The sample carries 2 million to 2.5 million clones, 85% to 95% recorded once. Trimming removed 4 bases at V and 4 bases at J, with 17 bases between. Germline loops: CDR1 MNHNS, CDR2 SASEGT. This CDR3 is 16 amino acids long. The source material was naive CD4+ T cells from PBMCs. Subset described: CD45RA+ positively selected. The V call is TRBV6-1, the J call TRBJ2-1; tentatively, D is TRBD1 or TRBD2 (5 bases each). This TCR was sampled from a man in his late teens or twenties in good health. Some clones in this sample may be carry-over from other donors' samples. The CDR3: CASSGDGPTAYNEQFF. The CDR3 DNA follows: TGTGCCAGCAGTGGGGACGGCCCGACCGCGTACAATGAGCAGTTCTTC.